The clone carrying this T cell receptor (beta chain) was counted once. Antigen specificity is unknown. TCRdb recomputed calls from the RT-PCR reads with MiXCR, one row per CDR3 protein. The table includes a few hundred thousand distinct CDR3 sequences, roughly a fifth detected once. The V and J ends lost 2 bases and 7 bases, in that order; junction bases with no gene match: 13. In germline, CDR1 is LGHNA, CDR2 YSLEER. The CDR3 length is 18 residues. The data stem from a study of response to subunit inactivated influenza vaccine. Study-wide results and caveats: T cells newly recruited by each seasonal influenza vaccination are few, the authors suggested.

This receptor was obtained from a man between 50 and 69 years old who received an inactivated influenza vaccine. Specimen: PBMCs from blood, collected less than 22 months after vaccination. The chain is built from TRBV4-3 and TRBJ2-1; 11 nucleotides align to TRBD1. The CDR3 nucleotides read TGCGCCAGCAGCCAACAAAGGGGAGGGACAGGGGGTTGGAATGAGCAGTTCTTC. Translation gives CASSQQRGGTGGWNEQFF.